Listed below are T cell receptor beta chains from one sample, sequenced in a study of blood T cell repertoires in COVID-19. Sequenced by immunoSEQ multiplex PCR; TCRdb stores in-frame clones only, minus some. The repertoire holds about 150,000 clones, with around 81% as singletons. Sequences were obtained from PBMCs or T cells enriched from blood (not recorded which). Receptors originate from a woman between 40 and 50 years old who had recovered from COVID-19. Each CDR3 is given with its conserved first and last residue. A D gene is named only where the DNA matches it firmly. Size is omitted from some rows. Given values are once, few, many or a class for expanded clones.

D gene	V gene	clone size	J gene	CDR3 DNA	CDR3 protein
-	TRBV27	-	TRBJ2-3	TGTGCCAGCAGTTTACTCCCCCCCGAGACGCAGTATTTT	CASSLLPPETQYF
-	TRBV5-6	-	TRBJ1-2	TGTGCCAGCAGCCTCCCGGGGGGCGCCTCGGTCCAAATCTATGGCTACACCTTC	CASSLPGGASVQIYGYTF
-	TRBV6-5	-	TRBJ1-2	TGTGCCAGCAGGCGGACACCATACTATGGCTACACCTTC	CASRRTPYYGYTF
-	TRBV30	once	TRBJ1-6	TGTGCCTGGAATGATGGACAGTGGTCCTATAATTCACCCCTCCACTTT	CAWNDGQWSYNSPLHF
TRBD1	TRBV2	-	TRBJ2-3	TGTGCCAGCAGTGAAGGGCAGGGGGAGACAGATACGCAGTATTTT	CASSEGQGETDTQYF
TRBD1	TRBV19	-	TRBJ1-5	TGTGCCAGTAATGACCGGGACAGGGGAAATCAGCCCCAGCATTTT	CASNDRDRGNQPQHF
TRBD1	TRBV6-5	-	TRBJ2-1	TGTGCCAGCAGTCGTGACAGGGATGGCTACAATGAGCAGTTCTTC	CASSRDRDGYNEQFF
-	TRBV7-2	-	TRBJ2-7	TGTGCCAGCAGCTCCAGGGGTGGCGAGCAGTACTTC	CASSSRGGEQYF
-	TRBV27	once	TRBJ1-1	TGTGCCAGCAGCGCTGCGGGGGCGCAGAACACTGAAGCTTTCTTT	CASSAAGAQNTEAFF
-	TRBV29-1	-	TRBJ1-2	TGCAGCGTTGAAGCGTTCGGGGACAAGGGTGGCTACACCTTC	CSVEAFGDKGGYTF
TRBD1	TRBV19	once	TRBJ1-4	TGTGCCAGTAGTACAGGGGGGACTAATGAAAAACTGTTTTTT	CASSTGGTNEKLFF
-	TRBV4-1	once	TRBJ1-5	TGCGCCAGCAGCCTTGAGGTGAGCAATCAGCCCCAGCATTTT	CASSLEVSNQPQHF
-	TRBV2	-	TRBJ2-1	TGTGCCAACGCTATAGACGGGACTTACAATACCTACAATGAGCAGTTCTTC	CANAIDGTYNTYNEQFF
-	TRBV2	-	TRBJ2-3	TGTGCCATCACCTCGGGTCGAGGCACAGATACGCAGTATTTT	CAITSGRGTDTQYF
-	TRBV2	once	TRBJ1-5	TGTGCCAGCAGTGGAGGGCGGGGCGGTCAGCCCCAGCATTTT	CASSGGRGGQPQHF
TRBD1	TRBV5-4	-	TRBJ1-2	TGTGCCAGCAGCGGTGGGGGACAGGGTGGCTATGGCTACACCTTC	CASSGGGQGGYGYTF
TRBD1	TRBV7-9	few	TRBJ1-1	TGTGCCAGCCGAACCGGGACAGGGGGTTTCACTGAAGCTTTCTTT	CASRTGTGGFTEAFF
TRBD1	TRBV5-6	-	TRBJ2-5	TGTGCCAGCAGCCCTGGACAGGGGTACCACCAAGAGACCCAGTACTTC	CASSPGQGYHQETQYF
-	TRBV5-4	-	TRBJ2-7	TGTGCCAGCAGCTTAGGAGGGCTGGGGTACGAGCAGTACTTC	CASSLGGLGYEQYF
-	TRBV27	-	TRBJ2-2	TGTGCCAGCAGGACTCTGGGGAACACCGGGGAGCTGTTTTTT	CASRTLGNTGELFF
TRBD2	TRBV4-1	-	TRBJ2-7	TGCGCCAGCAGCCAAGAGCGAGCGGGGTACTCCTACGAGCAGTACTTC	CASSQERAGYSYEQYF
TRBD1	TRBV4-1	-	TRBJ2-5	TGCGCCAGCAGCCAGGGACAGGCCCAAGAGACCCAGTACTTC	CASSQGQAQETQYF
-	TRBV5-1	-	TRBJ1-1	TGCGCCAGCAGCCCTAGGGACATGAACACTGAAGCTTTCTTT	CASSPRDMNTEAFF
-	TRBV3-1/TRBV3-2	-	TRBJ2-5	TGTGCCAGCAGCCAAGAACAAAAGACCCAGTACTTC	CASSQEQKTQYF
-	TRBV3-1/TRBV3-2	-	TRBJ1-1	TGTGCCAGCAGCCCCGGGACATTCGGGAACACTGAAGCTTTCTTT	CASSPGTFGNTEAFF
TRBD2	TRBV20-1	few	TRBJ2-7	TGCAGTGCTAGTCCGGCCGATGTACTAGCGGGGGGGCCCGAGCAGTACTTC	CSASPADVLAGGPEQYF
TRBD2	TRBV27	-	TRBJ2-3	TGTGCCAGCAGTGAAGCGGGAGCAGATACGCAGTATTTT	CASSEAGADTQYF
-	TRBV24-1	-	TRBJ1-4	TGTGCCACCAGTCTGCGGCCCCATGAAAAACTGTTTTTT	CATSLRPHEKLFF
-	TRBV7-8	-	TRBJ1-5	TGTGCCAGCAGCTTTAATCCAGGGTTCGGTCAGCCCCAGCATTTT	CASSFNPGFGQPQHF
-	TRBV27	-	TRBJ1-1	TGTGCCAGCAGTTTATCGGGGGGGAACACTGAAGCTTTCTTT	CASSLSGGNTEAFF
TRBD1	TRBV5-1	-	TRBJ2-4	TGCGCCAGCAGCACCGGGACAGGGGGACACATTCAGTACTTC	CASSTGTGGHIQYF
-	TRBV6-1	many	TRBJ1-6	TGTGCCAGCAGTGAAGAGGGAGCAGAATCGGGATCACCCCTCCACTTT	CASSEEGAESGSPLHF
-	TRBV6-1	-	TRBJ1-2	TGTGCCAGCAGTGAAGTAGCCAGGGCCCTTGGTGGCTACACCTTC	CASSEVARALGGYTF
TRBD2	TRBV2	-	TRBJ2-7	TGTGCCAGCAACGGACTAGCGGGGGAAATCTCCTACGAGCAGTACTTC	CASNGLAGEISYEQYF
TRBD2	TRBV9	once	TRBJ2-1	TGTGCCAGCAGCGTGGGGGGGAATAAATACAATGAGCAGTTCTTC	CASSVGGNKYNEQFF
TRBD1	TRBV9	-	TRBJ1-5	TGTGCCAGCAACCCCCAGGGGGAGAACAATCAGCCCCAGCATTTT	CASNPQGENNQPQHF
-	TRBV4-1	-	TRBJ2-2	TGCGCCAGCAGCCAAGTGGGGCCCGAGAACACCGGGGAGCTGTTTTTT	CASSQVGPENTGELFF
-	TRBV7-9	few	TRBJ1-1	TGTGCCAGCAGCTTAGACACTTTTTGGTTGGGGGGGAACACTGAAGCTTTCTTT	CASSLDTFWLGGNTEAFF
TRBD1	TRBV9	-	TRBJ2-7	TGTGCCAGCAGCGTAGCACAGGGGACATCCTCCGAGCAGTACTTC	CASSVAQGTSSEQYF
TRBD2	TRBV29-1	-	TRBJ2-1	TGCAGCGTTGGGAGCGGGGCCTACAATGAGCAGTTCTTC	CSVGSGAYNEQFF
-	TRBV9	few	TRBJ2-3	TGTGCCAGCAGCGCCATACGGGATACGCAGTATTTT	CASSAIRDTQYF
TRBD1	TRBV11-2	-	TRBJ2-3	TGTGCCAGCAGTCAAACGCGGGGGACAGGGGGACTCGGGCAGTATTTT	CASSQTRGTGGLGQYF
-	TRBV5-1	once	TRBJ1-2	TGCGCCAGCAGCTTGGCGGGGGGTACTAACTATGGCTACACCTTC	CASSLAGGTNYGYTF
TRBD1	TRBV27	-	TRBJ2-7	TGTGCCAGCAGGCCAACAGGGGGCGCATTTTACGAGCAGTACTTC	CASRPTGGAFYEQYF
-	TRBV5-1	-	TRBJ1-1	TGCGCCAGCAGCCCCGGGTGGCAGGCGGGGACTTTTAACACTGAAGCTTTCTTT	CASSPGWQAGTFNTEAFF
TRBD1	TRBV29-1	-	TRBJ1-2	TGCAGCGTAGCCGGGACAGGCAATGGCTACACCTTC	CSVAGTGNGYTF
TRBD2	TRBV9	-	TRBJ2-1	TGTGCCAGCAGCGGAGCCGGGACTAGGGGACATGAGCAGTTCTTC	CASSGAGTRGHEQFF